The 29 T cell receptor beta chains below were found in one sample sequenced in a study of T cells in Graves' hyperthyroidism and ophthalmopathy. Template material for amplifying TCR beta CDR3 regions consisted of RNA transcripts. Using the HTBI primer set, a first-round RT-PCR was run on the TCR CDR3. TCRdb reprocessed the multiplex PCR reads with MiXCR, giving one entry per CDR3 protein. This sample has some 760,000 distinct CDR3 sequences, with 11% to 15% found just once. The material sequenced was blood. Receptor source: a woman aged 18-29 years with Graves' hyperthyroidism.

This clonotype was counted many times. The chain is built from TRBV2 and TRBJ1-5, with a tentative D call TRBD1 (6 bases). V shed 4 bases and J shed 4 bases, with 11 bases lying between them. This CDR3 region has 14 residues. Germline lookup yields CDR1 SNHLY and CDR2 FYNNEI. The CDR3 region has the DNA TGTGCCAGCAGTGCGGACAGTTTAAATCAGCCCCAGCATTTT. It codes for CASSADSLNQPQHF.

In this sample, this clonotype turned up many times. V and J are TRBV6-1 and TRBJ1-1, with D possibly matching TRBD1 (5 bases). With 6 bases removed from V and 1 base from J, the gap between germline ends came to 12 bases. CDR1 is MNHNS, CDR2 SASEGT, per germline. CDR3 length: 14 residues. CDR3 residues: CASRQGLTNTEAFF. DNA for the CDR3: TGTGCCAGCAGGCAGGGACTGACGAACACTGAAGCTTTCTTT.

This clonotype was observed a handful of times. The chain combines TRBV25-1 with TRBJ1-4; D gene uncertain. CDR1 MGHDK and CDR2 SYGVNS come from the germline V gene. Trimming stripped 7 bases from V and 8 bases from J, with 14 bases between. The CDR3 is 13 amino acids. The CDR3 region has the DNA TGTGCCAGCACCCTCGCCCCCGGGGAAAAACTGTTTTTT. It translates to CASTLAPGEKLFF.

The rearrangement links TRBV6-1 to TRBJ2-7; a possible D gene is TRBD1 (5 bases). Trimming removed 7 bases at V and 1 base at J, with 23 bases between. In germline, CDR1 is MNHNS, CDR2 SASEGT. The CDR3 sequence is 17 residues long. CDR3 bases: TGTGCCAGCACCAACCAGGTCTCACCAGGGTATTCCTACGAGCAGTACTTC. It specifies CASTNQVSPGYSYEQYF.

This clonotype was counted between two and nine times. This chain uses TRBV4-1 with TRBJ1-1; D call uncertain. The CDR3 covers 13 residues. CDR1 and CDR2 from the germline V gene are MGHRA and YSYEKL. The V and J ends lost 0 bases and 7 bases respectively, with 9 bases between them. The DNA for the CDR3 is TGCGCCAGCAGCCAAGAAGGGAACCTTGAAGCTTTCTTT. It yields the protein CASSQEGNLEAFF.

Ten or more counts support this clonotype. The CDR3 loop is CSATGRLAASETQYF. The CDR3 DNA reads as TGCAGTGCTACCGGGCGGCTAGCGGCCTCAGAGACCCAGTACTTC. The gene calls are TRBV20-1 and TRBJ2-5, with 7 bases fitting TRBD2. The CDR3 sequence is 15 residues long. CDR1 is DFQATT and CDR2 is SNEGSKA in the germline V gene (reference sequence). V dropped 4 bases and J dropped 4; count of bases not matched to a gene: 12.

There are many counts of this clonotype. V and J are TRBV12-3 or TRBV12-4 and TRBJ2-1; D might be TRBD1 (6 bases). The CDR3 length is 15 residues. Trimming shortened V by 3 bases and J by 2 bases, and 11 bases separated the two germline ends. The CDR3 here is CASSFERGTYNEQFF. The CDR3 bases are TGTGCCAGCAGTTTTGAAAGGGGGACCTACAATGAGCAGTTCTTC.

This clonotype was observed at least ten times. V and J are TRBV6-1 and TRBJ1-2; maybe TRBD1 (6 bases). The CDR3 is 17 amino acids. The V end lost 6 bases, the J end lost 4 bases, and 24 bases lay between the germline ends. Germline V gene data show CDR1 as MNHNS and CDR2 as SASEGT. The CDR3 region is CASSKGQLRLDIYGYTF. The CDR3 DNA reads TGTGCCAGCAGCAAAGGACAGCTTCGACTCGATATCTATGGCTACACCTTC.

This clonotype is a singleton in its sample. The chain is built from TRBV20-1 and TRBJ2-1; D possibly matches TRBD1 or TRBD2 (6 bases each). Trimming shortened V by 3 bases and J by 2 bases, and 14 bases separated the two germline ends. CDR1 is DFQATT and CDR2 is SNEGSKA in the germline V gene (reference sequence). The length of the CDR3 is 15 residues. For the CDR3, the DNA is TGCAGTGCTAGGGAGGGGGGAAGGGCCTACAATGAGCAGTTCTTC. Translating gives CSAREGGRAYNEQFF.

This clonotype has at least ten counts. V and J are TRBV6-1 and TRBJ1-5, with D maybe TRBD1 (6 bases). Germline CDR1 is MNHNS and CDR2 is SASEGT. Trimming took off 5 bases at V and 3 bases at J, with 20 bases between the two ends. The CDR3 loop spans 17 amino acids. The CDR3 loop is CASSLVQGPRDNQPQHF. The CDR3 coding sequence is TGTGCCAGCAGTTTAGTGCAGGGGCCCAGGGACAATCAGCCCCAGCATTTT.

The gene calls are TRBV12-3 or TRBV12-4 and TRBJ2-7, with 8 bases matching TRBD1. J was trimmed by 5 bases and V by 3 bases; bases with no gene match: 6. The CDR3 spans 14 residues. The CDR3 sequence: CASSFTQGADEQYF. CDR3 DNA: TGTGCCAGCAGTTTTACCCAGGGGGCGGACGAGCAGTACTTC.

This clonotype was seen repeatedly, ten times or more. V is TRBV2 and J is TRBJ2-1; a weak D match, TRBD1 (8 bases). Trimming removed 6 bases from V and 5 bases from J, with 20 bases in between. The CDR3 contains 16 residues. Looked up from germline, CDR1 is SNHLY and CDR2 is FYNNEI. The CDR3 loop reads CASSRNRGGKDNEQFF. The CDR3 DNA follows: TGTGCCAGCAGCCGTAACAGGGGGGGGAAGGACAATGAGCAGTTCTTC.

This clonotype was observed many times. The chain joins TRBV30 to TRBJ1-3; D remains unclear. The CDR3 totals 11 residues. Trimming took 4 bases from V and 5 from J, leaving 6 bases between them. Per germline, CDR1 GTSNPN and CDR2 SVGIG (reference sequence). The CDR3 sequence is CAWNPRNTIYF. CDR3 nucleotides: TGTGCCTGGAATCCGAGAAACACCATATATTTT.

At least ten counts were recorded for this clonotype. The gene calls are TRBV4-3 and TRBJ1-1; D unclear. Trimming stripped 0 bases from V and 10 bases from J, with 12 bases between. CDR3 length: 13 residues. CDR1 is LGHNA and CDR2 is YSLEER in the germline V gene. In nucleotides, the CDR3 is TGCGCCAGCAGCCAAGACGTCGGGGTGCGAGCTTTCTTT. Amino acid sequence: CASSQDVGVRAFF.

The chain is built from TRBV7-9 and TRBJ2-1; D remains unclear. Germline CDR1 is SEHNR and CDR2 is FQNEAQ (reference sequence). The CDR3 sequence is 14 residues long. The germline V and J ends were trimmed by 1 base and 3 bases, with 7 bases remaining between them. DNA for the CDR3: TGTGCCAGCAGCTTAGACGCCCTCTACAATGAGCAGTTCTTC. This gives the protein CASSLDALYNEQFF. The complete variable domain, with remaining parts taken from reference TRBV7-9 and TRBJ2-1, reads DTGVSQNPRHKITKRGQNVTFRCDPISEHNRLYWYRQTLGQGPEFLTYFQNEAQLEKSRLLSDRFSAERPKGSFSTLEIQRTEQGDSAMYLCASSLDALYNEQFFGPGTRLTVL.

This clonotype occurred many times. The gene calls are TRBV18 and TRBJ1-1; perhaps TRBD1 as D (6 bases). Germline V gene data show CDR1 as KGHSH and CDR2 as LQKENI. The CDR3 covers 13 residues. Trimming shortened V by 4 bases and J by 5 bases, and 11 bases separated the two germline ends. The CDR3 protein is CASSRGPVTEAFF. Here the CDR3 DNA reads TGTGCCAGCTCACGGGGGCCGGTTACTGAAGCTTTCTTT. Using reference TRBV18 and TRBJ1-1 for the parts outside the CDR3, the full variable domain is NAGVMQNPRHLVRRRGQEARLRCSPMKGHSHVYWYRQLPEEGLKFMVYLQKENIIDESGMPKERFSAEFPKEGPSILRIQQVVRGDSAAYFCASSRGPVTEAFFGQGTRLTVV.

This clonotype was counted ten times or more. The chain is built from TRBV28 and TRBJ1-5; D is undetermined. The CDR3 contains 14 residues. Trimming took off 0 bases at V and 3 bases at J, with 6 bases between the two ends. CDR1 is MDHEN, CDR2 SYDVKM, per germline. The CDR3, as DNA: TGTGCCAGCAGTTTATGGGCAGCCAATCAGCCCCAGCATTTT. This sequence encodes CASSLWAANQPQHF.

There are many counts of this clonotype. The rearrangement uses TRBV20-1 and TRBJ2-7; D is undetermined. CDR3 size: 13 residues. Trimming shortened V by 4 bases and J by 3 bases, and 13 bases separated the two germline ends. Germline V lookup: CDR1 DFQATT, CDR2 SNEGSKA (reference sequence). This CDR3 is CSAMAGPHYEQYF. For the CDR3, the DNA is TGCAGTGCTATGGCCGGTCCGCACTACGAGCAGTACTTC.

This clonotype was seen a few times. The V gene is TRBV3-1, the J gene TRBJ2-7, with 11 bases matching TRBD2. V dropped 0 bases and J dropped 3; count of bases not matched to a gene: 16. The CDR3 has 20 amino acids. In germline, CDR1 is LGHDT, CDR2 YNNKEL (reference sequence). This chain's CDR3 is CASSQDDPQTSGSDFYEQYF. CDR3 DNA: TGTGCCAGCAGCCAAGATGATCCCCAAACTAGCGGGAGCGATTTCTACGAGCAGTACTTC.

This clonotype was observed many times. Here the CDR3 reads CASSLAGFSNQPQHF. DNA for the CDR3: TGTGCCAGCAGCTTAGCAGGGTTTAGCAATCAGCCCCAGCATTTT. This chain uses TRBV7-8 with TRBJ1-5; D gene uncertain. The CDR3 contains 15 residues. Germline assignment: CDR1 SGHVS and CDR2 FQNEAQ. Trimming took 0 bases from V and 0 from J, leaving 6 bases between them.

This clonotype was seen many times. The chain joins TRBV30 to TRBJ2-3; possibly TRBD1 for D (5 bases). Between the trimmed V and J ends, which lost 1 base and 3 bases, there was a span of 11 bases. Germline CDR1 is GTSNPN and CDR2 is SVGIG (reference sequence). CDR3 length equals 14 residues. The CDR3 region is CAWSGGQGTDTQYF. In DNA, the CDR3 is TGTGCCTGGAGTGGTGGGCAGGGAACAGATACGCAGTATTTT.

This clonotype occurred a few times. J is TRBJ2-3 and V is TRBV7-3, with 8 positions matching TRBD2. Germline V lookup: CDR1 SGHTA, CDR2 FQGTGA. Trimming cost V 1 base and J 0 bases; bases outside gene matches: 3. This CDR3 is 16 amino acids long. Written as DNA, the CDR3 is TGTGCCAGCAGCTTAAACCCTAGCGGGAGCACAGATACGCAGTATTTT. This translates into CASSLNPSGSTDTQYF. Supplemented by reference TRBV7-3 and TRBJ2-3, the full variable domain reads GAGVSQTPSNKVTEKGKYVELRCDPISGHTALYWYRQSLGQGPEFLIYFQGTGAADDSGLPNDRFFAVRPEGSVSTLKIQRTERGDSAVYLCASSLNPSGSTDTQYFGPGTRLTVL.

This clonotype was picked up many times. The rearrangement links TRBV7-2 to TRBJ2-7, with TRBD2 identical over 9 bases. The junction had 6 bases not matched to a gene; V was cut back by 1 base and J by 2 bases. CDR3 size: 16 residues. Germline CDR1 SGHTA, CDR2 FQGNSA. The CDR3 sequence is CASSLGLAGSAYEQYF. CDR3 nucleotide sequence: TGTGCCAGCAGCTTAGGCCTAGCGGGATCGGCCTACGAGCAGTACTTC. Drawing the rest from reference TRBV7-2 and TRBJ2-7, the complete variable domain is GAGVSQSPSNKVTEKGKDVELRCDPISGHTALYWYRQSLGQGLEFLIYFQGNSAPDKSGLPSDRFSAERTGGSVSTLTIQRTQQEDSAVYLCASSLGLAGSAYEQYFGPGTRLTVT.

Ten or more counts support this clonotype. This chain uses TRBV20-1 with TRBJ1-5; a weak D match, TRBD1 (5 bases). The CDR3 has 13 residues. V lost 2 bases, J lost 6 bases, and 11 bases lay in between. In germline, CDR1 is DFQATT, CDR2 SNEGSKA (reference sequence). The CDR3 DNA reads TGCAGTGCTAGAAGGGACGAGTCTCAGCCCCAGCATTTT. Translation: CSARRDESQPQHF.

This clonotype was detected ten times or more. The CDR3 DNA is TGCAGTGCTAGGAGGGCAGGGGGCTTCGAGGCTTTCTTT. Translation: CSARRAGGFEAFF. V gene TRBV20-1 combines with J gene TRBJ1-1; 8 bases map to TRBD1. J gave up 11 bases and V 3 bases, and 11 bases lay outside the gene matches. CDR1 is DFQATT and CDR2 is SNEGSKA in the germline V gene (reference sequence). The CDR3 is 13 residues long.

Many counts were recorded for this clonotype. This chain joins TRBV20-1 and TRBJ1-2; no definite D call. This CDR3 is built from 14 residues. Germline lookup yields CDR1 DFQATT and CDR2 SNEGSKA (reference sequence). The V and J ends lost 6 bases and 4 bases respectively, with 18 bases between them. CDR3 in DNA: TGCAGTGCCACCCTTGAAGGGAAGTCCTATGGCTACACCTTC. Translated, it gives CSATLEGKSYGYTF.

This clonotype was found many times. The V and J genes are TRBV2 and TRBJ2-1; D is perhaps TRBD1 or TRBD2 (5 bases each). The germline V gene has CDR1 SNHLY and CDR2 FYNNEI. CDR3 length equals 15 residues. Trimming stripped 3 bases from V and 7 bases from J, with 16 bases between. The CDR3 nucleotides are TGTGCCAGCAGTGATCTTGGAGATTGGGGGAATGAGCAGTTCTTC. Protein product: CASSDLGDWGNEQFF.

The chain combines TRBV3-1 with TRBJ2-1, with TRBD2 matching 7 bases. Germline V gene data show CDR1 as LGHDT and CDR2 as YNNKEL (reference sequence). CDR3 length: 16 residues. Trimming took 5 bases from V and 0 from J; bases not matched to a gene: 7. The CDR3 DNA reads as TGTGCCAGCAGCGGCGTGGGAGGGCCCTCCTACAATGAGCAGTTCTTC. The encoded protein is CASSGVGGPSYNEQFF.

J is TRBJ2-5 and V is TRBV7-2; TRBD1 is a possible D gene (5 bases). This CDR3 contains 15 residues. Between the trimmed V and J ends, which lost 3 bases and 4 bases, there was a span of 15 bases. Per germline, CDR1 SGHTA and CDR2 FQGNSA. CDR3 protein: CASSLATIRGETQYF. For the CDR3, the DNA is TGTGCCAGCAGCTTGGCCACAATAAGGGGAGAGACCCAGTACTTC.